These 22 T cell receptor beta chains were sequenced from one sample in a study of blood T cells in healthy people across ages. PCR was performed a second time for about 6 to 12 cycles using a sample-barcoded 5' primer and a J-beta primer mix. TCRdb independently ran MiXCR on the 5' RACE reads; one entry per CDR3 protein. This sample has 1.5 million or so distinct CDR3 sequences, with 35% to 45% found just once. The sample taken for sequencing was blood. The receptors stem from a woman aged 18 to 35 in good health.

The chain recombines TRBV29-1 with TRBJ2-3, with unresolved D. CDR3 length: 15 residues. Germline-derived CDR1 and CDR2 are SQVTM and ANQGSEA. The V and J ends lost 1 base and 6 bases respectively, with 17 bases between them. The CDR3 region is CSVEVRSGHPDTQYF. Written as DNA, the CDR3 is TGCAGCGTTGAAGTTCGGTCTGGCCACCCGGATACGCAGTATTTT.

A word on this clonotype: A read error may produce the germline difference seen at one junction end. The chain couples TRBV6-6 to TRBJ1-1; 8 nucleotides match TRBD1. This CDR3 spans 14 amino acids. Germline V lookup: CDR1 MNHNY, CDR2 SVGAGI (reference sequence). CDR3 nucleotide sequence: TGTGCCAGTAGTTACCGATCAGGGGGCCCTGAAGCTTTCTTT. It is translated as CASSYRSGGPEAFF.

The chain carries TRBV9 and TRBJ2-3; TRBD2 might be the D (6 bases). Germline CDR1 SGDLS, CDR2 YYNGEE. V dropped 0 bases and J dropped 5 bases, with 10 bases sitting between them. The CDR3 runs 14 residues. CDR3 nucleotide sequence: TGTGCCAGCAGCGTAGGGGGAGGTCTAGATACGCAGTATTTT. Its translation: CASSVGGGLDTQYF.

This chain connects TRBV9 to TRBJ2-2; TRBD2 might be the D (6 bases). Trimming pared 0 bases from V and 4 bases from J, leaving 10 bases between. Per the germline V gene, CDR1 is SGDLS and CDR2 is YYNGEE. This CDR3 spans 15 amino acids. The DNA for the CDR3 is TGTGCCAGCAGCGTAGGAAAGACTAGCACCGGGGAGCTGTTTTTT. It codes for CASSVGKTSTGELFF.

The V and J genes are TRBV7-3 and TRBJ2-1; D is perhaps TRBD2 (6 bases). Germline assignment: CDR1 SGHTA and CDR2 FQGTGA. CDR3 size: 12 residues. Trimming removed 5 bases from V and 15 bases from J, with 17 bases in between. The CDR3 spells CASSPNSGVLFF. CDR3 nucleotides: TGTGCCAGCAGCCCCAACTCGGGAGTGTTGTTCTTC.

This clonotype was detected a few times. This chain links TRBV20-1 with TRBJ2-3; D not resolved. Trimming shortened V by 1 base and J by 2 bases, and 10 bases separated the two germline ends. This CDR3 has 14 residues. Germline V gives CDR1 DFQATT, CDR2 SNEGSKA (reference sequence). The CDR3 DNA reads as TGCAGTGCTAGAGTCCATAAGATCACAGATACGCAGTATTTT. Its protein product is CSARVHKITDTQYF.

The chain combines TRBV9 with TRBJ2-2; D is perhaps TRBD2 (6 bases). This CDR3 has 16 amino acids. Germline V gives CDR1 SGDLS, CDR2 YYNGEE. V was shortened by 1 base and J by 0 bases, with 10 bases between the two germline ends. DNA of the CDR3: TGTGCCAGCAGCGTAAGCGGGCGGACGAACACCGGGGAGCTGTTTTTT. It is translated as CASSVSGRTNTGELFF.

The chain recombines TRBV3-1 with TRBJ2-1; 8 bases fit TRBD2. This CDR3 contains 16 residues. CDR1 is LGHDT and CDR2 is YNNKEL in the germline V gene (reference sequence). Trimming at V came to 4 bases and at J to 1 base, leaving 6 bases not matched to a gene. The CDR3 DNA is TGTGCCAGCAGCCTCCTCAGCGGGGGTTCCTACAATGAGCAGTTCTTC. This codes for CASSLLSGGSYNEQFF.

V is TRBV10-3 and J is TRBJ1-6; unclear D gene. Trimming took off 8 bases at V and 6 bases at J, with 8 bases between the two ends. The CDR3 has 12 amino acids. Germline CDR1 ENHRY, CDR2 SYGVKD. CDR3 amino acids: CAIRTANSPLHF. The CDR3 coding sequence is TGTGCCATCCGGACGGCTAATTCACCCCTCCACTTT.

V and J are TRBV4-1 and TRBJ2-7; the D is unclear. Germline V gives CDR1 MGHRA, CDR2 YSYEKL. V lost 4 bases to trimming and J lost 1 base, with 14 bases between them. This CDR3 comprises 15 residues. Written as DNA, the CDR3 is TGCGCCAGCAGCCCATCGATACTCGGGTCCTACGAGCAGTACTTC. Encoded protein: CASSPSILGSYEQYF.

This clonotype has at least ten counts. The V gene is TRBV7-9, the J gene TRBJ2-7; D is undetermined. The CDR3 has 12 residues. The V gene lost 1 base and the J gene lost 3 bases, with 4 bases spanning the gap. Germline lookup yields CDR1 SEHNR and CDR2 FQNEAQ (reference sequence). Here the CDR3 reads CASSLEFYEQYF. The DNA of the CDR3 is TGTGCCAGCAGCTTAGAGTTCTACGAGCAGTACTTC. Full variable domain (outside the CDR3, taken from reference TRBV7-9 and TRBJ2-7): DTGVSQNPRHKITKRGQNVTFRCDPISEHNRLYWYRQTLGQGPEFLTYFQNEAQLEKSRLLSDRFSAERPKGSFSTLEIQRTEQGDSAMYLCASSLEFYEQYFGPGTRLTVT.

The chain carries TRBV4-3 and TRBJ1-2; D perhaps matches TRBD1 (5 bases). The CDR3 spans 15 residues. V was clipped by 0 bases and J by 7 bases, with 15 bases between them. From germline, CDR1 is LGHNA and CDR2 YSLEER. This chain's CDR3 is CASSQDDPGRGGYTF. The CDR3 bases are TGCGCCAGCAGCCAAGATGATCCAGGGAGGGGTGGCTACACCTTC.

The rearrangement joins TRBV10-3 to TRBJ2-7; D is possibly TRBD1 (6 bases). The end of the DNA is better explained by TRBJ2-5, so the J call may be wrong. The CDR3 has 13 residues. Germline V lookup: CDR1 ENHRY, CDR2 SYGVKD. DNA of the CDR3: TGTGCCATCAGTTGGGGGCACCAAGAGACCCAGTACTTC. The encoded protein is CAISWGHQETQYF.

This clonotype was observed a handful of times. V gene TRBV4-1 combines with J gene TRBJ2-7; D remains unclear. Per the germline V gene, CDR1 is MGHRA and CDR2 is YSYEKL. The germline V and J ends were trimmed by 1 base and 3 bases, with 10 bases remaining between them. CDR3 size: 14 residues. The CDR3 DNA is TGCGCCAGCAGCCAAGGGGTCAGATTCTACGAGCAGTACTTC. This codes for CASSQGVRFYEQYF.

The table lists this clonotype with many counts. The CDR3 loop is CASTRGETQYF. The CDR3 coding sequence is TGTGCCAGCACCCGTGGTGAGACCCAGTACTTC. The chain employs TRBV6-5 and TRBJ2-5; D is undetermined. V was trimmed by 7 bases and J by 5 bases, leaving 8 bases between them. This CDR3 is built from 11 residues. The V gene's germline CDR1 is MNHEY and CDR2 SVGAGI.

The V call is TRBV7-9, the J call TRBJ2-3; 8 bases agree with TRBD2. The CDR3 has 15 residues. Germline V gives CDR1 SEHNR, CDR2 FQNEAQ (reference sequence). After removal of 5 bases from V and 3 bases from J, the junction contained 7 bases not matched to a gene. The DNA of the CDR3 is TGTGCCAGCAGCCCCCATAGCGGGAAAACAGATACGCAGTATTTT. This translates into CASSPHSGKTDTQYF.

The chain carries TRBV5-1 and TRBJ1-5; 7 bases are a match to TRBD1. CDR1 is SGHRS, CDR2 YFSETQ, per germline. V was clipped by 4 bases and J by 4 bases; unmatched bases: 8. The CDR3 length is 15 residues. CDR3 bases: TGCGCCAGCAGCATTACCGGGACAGCTAATCAGCCCCAGCATTTT. Encoded protein: CASSITGTANQPQHF.

This clonotype came up once. This rearrangement joins TRBV30 to TRBJ2-3; possibly TRBD2 for D (5 bases). The CDR3 is made up of 14 amino acids. Germline V lookup: CDR1 GTSNPN, CDR2 SVGIG (reference sequence). Deletions cut 2 bases from V and 1 base from J, with 10 bases between. CDR3 coding DNA: TGTGCCTGGAGTAATGCGCGGGGCACAGATACGCAGTATTTT. It translates to CAWSNARGTDTQYF.

Points on this clonotype: The junction does not match germline at one end; this may be a read error. The chain combines TRBV9 with TRBJ2-1; D could derive from TRBD1 or TRBD2 (5 bases each). Germline-derived CDR1 and CDR2 are SGDLS and YYNGEE. The CDR3 extends over 18 amino acids. CDR3 protein: CASSVTGERGVYYNEQFF. The DNA of the CDR3 is TGTGCCAGTAGCGTCACCGGGGAGCGAGGGGTGTACTACAATGAGCAGTTCTTC.

This clonotype was recorded many times. The chain links TRBV20-1 to TRBJ2-3; 10 nucleotides agree with TRBD2. This CDR3 comprises 14 residues. Looked up from germline, CDR1 is DFQATT and CDR2 is SNEGSKA (reference sequence). V lost 2 bases to trimming and J lost 7 bases; unmatched junction nucleotides: 6. The CDR3 here is CSARMTSGFHTQYF. The CDR3 DNA reads as TGCAGTGCTAGAATGACTAGCGGGTTCCATACGCAGTATTTT.

The J gene is TRBJ1-1, the V gene TRBV6-5; D might be TRBD1 (5 bases). The germline V gene encodes CDR1 MNHEY and CDR2 SVGAGI. Trimming took off 1 base at V and 2 bases at J, with 5 bases between the two ends. The CDR3 totals 13 residues. CDR3 nucleotides: TGTGCCAGCAGTTACTGGACAAACACTGAAGCTTTCTTT. Its translation is CASSYWTNTEAFF.

CDR3 region: CASSRAQGSTYGYTF. The CDR3 DNA sequence: TGCGCCAGCAGCCGCGCACAGGGTAGTACCTATGGCTACACCTTC. This chain uses TRBV4-1 with TRBJ1-2, with D possibly TRBD1 on 6 matching bases. Germline assignment: CDR1 MGHRA and CDR2 YSYEKL. This CDR3 contains 15 residues. Trimming pared 4 bases from V and 4 bases from J, leaving 16 bases between.